This record covers a single TCR beta chain. Under the authors' procedure: Amplification from reference gene primers served as the basis for estimated nucleated cell counts. TCRdb keeps only in-frame clones here, not all; method: immunoSEQ multiplex PCR. V and J calls and clone size follow that table, whereas D and trimming were derived from the DNA. The table lists roughly 320,000 clones, approximately 91% of them singletons. The age range of participants was roughly 18 to 90 years, with residence in about 25 US areas. A COVID-19 case had been met by exposed participants during the 2 weeks before study entry. The data were obtained in a study of blood T cell repertoires in COVID-19. V gave up 6 bases and J gave up 3 bases; unmatched junction bases: 3. CDR1 and CDR2 from the germline V gene are LNHDA and SQIVND (reference sequence). The CDR3 has 13 amino acids.

The V gene is TRBV19, the J gene TRBJ2-7; TRBD1 aligns across 9 bases. Sequencing was carried out using PBMCs or T cells enriched from blood (not recorded which). The clonotype originates from a woman in her twenties or thirties who had been exposed to COVID-19. The CDR3 loop reads CASSRTGVYEQYF. For the CDR3, the DNA is TGTGCCAGTAGCAGGACAGGGGTCTACGAGCAGTACTTC.